This T cell receptor beta chain comes out of a study of metastatic and nonmetastatic thyroid tumors. All patients were treatment-naive before thyroid surgery. This clone was recorded at least ten times. TCRdb re-called clones from the PCR reads using MiXCR. The sample includes about 15,000 clones, approximately 29% seen only once; the top ten take around 25%. Germline CDR1 and CDR2: MNHEY and SMNVEV (reference sequence). The CDR3 is 15 residues long. With 1 base removed from V and 0 bases from J, the gap between germline ends came to 8 bases. This TCR was sampled from a female donor with papillary thyroid cancer or a benign thyroid nodule (not recorded which). Some clones in this sample may be carry-over from other donors' samples. This sequence joins TRBV27 and TRBJ2-3; D gene ambiguous. The sequencing sample was made of tumor tissue. In nucleotides, the CDR3 is TGTGCCAGCAGTTTATATTCCGGAAGCACAGATACGCAGTATTTT. This codes for CASSLYSGSTDTQYF.